A single TCR beta chain is shown here with its context. After removal of 0 bases from V and 6 bases from J, the junction contained 13 bases not matched to a gene. This CDR3 comprises 17 residues. The germline V gene has CDR1 LGHDT and CDR2 YNNKEL (reference sequence). Original methodology: Reference gene primer amplification in the assay estimated nucleated cell counts. Measured with immunoSEQ multiplex PCR; TCRdb has only the in-frame clones, and not every one. For V, J and clone size, that table is used; D and trimming come from the DNA. The sample has 150,000 to 200,000 clones, about nine tenths seen once; the top ten hold roughly 4%. The sample comes from a study of blood T cell repertoires in COVID-19.

The chain joins TRBV3-1 (or the pseudogene TRBV3-2) to TRBJ2-7; 8 nucleotides match TRBD2. The sequence was collected from a woman aged 60 to 75 who had recovered from COVID-19. Source material: peripheral blood. CDR3 sequence reads: CASSQDNRGGLVLEQYF. The CDR3 DNA follows: TGTGCCAGCAGCCAAGATAATCGGGGGGGCCTCGTACTCGAGCAGTACTTC.